This is a list of T cell receptor beta chains from one sample in a study of shared clonotypes between healthy human individuals. Sequencing was performed with immunoSEQ multiplex PCR; in TCRdb, only in-frame clones are kept and a portion is missing. The profile covers over a million clones, with 96% appearing a single time and approximately 1.2% taken by the ten largest. Sequencing used naive CD4+ T cells sorted from blood. All receptors derive from a man younger than 40 in good health. Both conserved end residues are part of each CDR3. D genes are given only for firm matches. Size is stated for part of the rows, as once, few or many counts, or as a class when the clone is expanded.

V	size	J	D	CDR3	DNA
TRBV6-1	-	TRBJ2-7	TRBD2	CASSALTSAYYEQYF	TGTGCCAGCAGTGCCCTAACTAGCGCCTACTACGAGCAGTACTTC
TRBV10-1	-	TRBJ2-3	-	CASSGASTDTQYF	TGCGCCAGCAGTGGGGCTAGCACAGATACGCAGTATTTT
TRBV14	-	TRBJ2-7	TRBD2	CASSHPSGRARLYEQYF	TGTGCCAGCAGCCACCCTAGCGGGAGGGCCAGGCTCTACGAGCAGTACTTC
TRBV25-1	once	TRBJ1-3	-	CASSESGQGNTIYF	TGTGCCAGCAGTGAAAGCGGACAGGGAAACACCATATATTTT
TRBV7-8	-	TRBJ2-5	TRBD2	CASTVSGTQETQYF	TGTGCCAGCACCGTTAGCGGGACACAAGAGACCCAGTACTTC
TRBV5-4	once	TRBJ2-1	TRBD2	CASPGLAGNEQFF	TGTGCCAGCCCGGGACTAGCGGGCAATGAGCAGTTCTTC
TRBV14	-	TRBJ2-1	-	CASSQDAGPNAGEFF	TGTGCCAGCAGCCAAGATGCAGGACCAAACGCTGGGGAGTTCTTC
TRBV10-2	-	TRBJ1-1	-	CASSDRGRTEAFF	TGCGCCAGCAGTGACAGGGGAAGGACTGAAGCTTTCTTT
TRBV5-4	-	TRBJ2-1	TRBD1	CASSLALGTEYNEQFF	TGTGCCAGCAGCTTGGCCCTCGGGACAGAATACAATGAGCAGTTCTTC
TRBV2	-	TRBJ2-3	TRBD2	CASTTSPGTSGTSSTDTQYF	TGTGCCAGCACCACCTCCCCCGGGACTAGCGGAACCTCTAGCACAGATACGCAGTATTTT
TRBV19	-	TRBJ1-5	-	CASSTQGQGRQPQHF	TGTGCCAGTAGCACCCAAGGGCAGGGGAGACAGCCCCAGCATTTT
TRBV7-2	-	TRBJ2-1	TRBD1	CASSLNRGSGEQFF	TGTGCCAGCAGCTTGAACAGGGGATCTGGTGAGCAGTTCTTC
TRBV5-1	-	TRBJ2-2	-	CASSLTGVTGELFF	TGCGCCAGCAGCTTGACGGGAGTAACCGGGGAGCTGTTTTTT
TRBV5-1	-	TRBJ2-5	-	CASSGRGQETQYF	TGCGCCAGCAGCGGTAGGGGCCAAGAGACCCAGTACTTC
TRBV29-1	-	TRBJ2-5	-	CSASAPSRSETQYF	TGCAGCGCCTCAGCCCCCTCTAGATCGGAGACCCAGTACTTC
TRBV19	-	TRBJ2-7	-	CASTEPDYEQYF	TGTGCCAGTACGGAGCCTGACTACGAGCAGTACTTC
TRBV18	once	TRBJ2-1	-	CASSPGAWGEQFF	TGTGCCAGCTCACCGGGAGCGTGGGGTGAGCAGTTCTTC
TRBV4-1	-	TRBJ2-7	-	CASSHPRGSVDQGPYEQYF	TGCGCCAGCAGCCACCCCCGGGGCAGTGTGGACCAGGGCCCCTACGAGCAGTACTTC
TRBV7-2	-	TRBJ2-4	TRBD2	CASGTTTNIQYF	TGTGCTTCCGGGACTACCACAAACATTCAGTACTTC
TRBV18	-	TRBJ2-7	TRBD2	CASSPLIAGGRNEQYF	TGTGCCAGCTCACCACTGATAGCGGGAGGGAGGAACGAGCAGTACTTC
TRBV7-2	-	TRBJ2-3	-	CASSLTSGGSGTDTQYF	TGTGCCAGCAGCTTAACCTCTGGAGGGAGTGGGACAGATACGCAGTATTTT
TRBV5-1	-	TRBJ2-1	TRBD2	CASSLLKVAGDVYEQFF	TGCGCCAGCAGCTTGTTAAAGGTAGCGGGAGATGTGTATGAGCAGTTCTTC
TRBV5-6	-	TRBJ2-5	-	CASSHYDRGDTGGETQYF	TGTGCCAGCAGCCACTACGACAGGGGCGACACCGGGGGGGAGACCCAGTACTTC
TRBV19	-	TRBJ2-3	-	CASSISAPSTDTQYF	TGTGCCAGTAGTATTTCGGCTCCTAGCACAGATACGCAGTATTTT
TRBV28	-	TRBJ1-1	TRBD1	CASSLRGQGQNTEAFF	TGTGCCAGCAGTTTACGGGGACAGGGGCAAAACACTGAAGCTTTCTTT
TRBV6-5	-	TRBJ2-1	-	CASSYSVQGYNEQFF	TGTGCCAGCAGTTACTCGGTCCAGGGCTACAATGAGCAGTTCTTC
TRBV2	-	TRBJ2-1	-	CATTREQFF	TGTGCCACGACCAGGGAGCAGTTCTTC
TRBV7-8	-	TRBJ2-7	TRBD2	CASSLTASSGRARRREQYF	TGTGCCAGCAGCTTAACCGCGTCTAGCGGGAGGGCCAGAAGGCGCGAGCAGTACTTC
TRBV2	-	TRBJ1-1	-	CASSESQKAFF	TGTGCCAGCAGTGAAAGCCAGAAAGCTTTCTTT
TRBV6-1	-	TRBJ2-3	TRBD2	CASSEDGGRGPTQYF	TGTGCCAGCAGTGAAGATGGTGGGAGGGGACCCACGCAGTATTTT
TRBV28	-	TRBJ1-2	-	CASRRSMATRNTF	TGTGCCAGCAGGCGGTCGATGGCTACCAGGAACACCTTC
TRBV18	-	TRBJ2-7	-	CASSRETDSYEQYF	TGTGCCAGCTCACGCGAGACAGACTCCTACGAGCAGTACTTC
TRBV28	-	TRBJ2-7	TRBD2	CASSSGTSGRYEQYF	TGTGCCAGCAGCTCCGGGACTAGCGGGCGCTACGAGCAGTACTTC
TRBV5-1	once	TRBJ2-1	TRBD2	CASSLAVGSSGRAGNEQFF	TGCGCCAGCAGCTTGGCCGTGGGTTCTAGCGGGAGGGCCGGCAATGAGCAGTTCTTC
TRBV15	-	TRBJ2-5	-	CATSRANRERGVGETQYF	TGTGCCACCAGCAGGGCCAACAGGGAAAGAGGGGTAGGAGAGACCCAGTACTTC
TRBV9	-	TRBJ1-1	-	CASSVAYGNTEAFF	TGTGCCAGCAGCGTAGCGTATGGGAACACTGAAGCTTTCTTT
TRBV5-1	-	TRBJ2-3	-	CASSLSPNTDTQYF	TGCGCCAGCAGCTTGTCTCCCAACACAGATACGCAGTATTTT
TRBV29-1	-	TRBJ2-3	-	CSVEWATPSTDTQYF	TGCAGCGTTGAGTGGGCTACCCCAAGCACAGATACGCAGTATTTT
TRBV7-8	-	TRBJ2-5	-	CASSLQVWETQYF	TGTGCCAGCAGCTTGCAGGTGTGGGAGACCCAGTACTTC
TRBV7-9	-	TRBJ2-1	-	CASSQAPGRGSNEQFF	TGTGCCAGCAGTCAAGCTCCAGGACGAGGGAGCAATGAGCAGTTCTTC
TRBV7-9	-	TRBJ2-2	-	CAIEDTGELFF	TGTGCCATAGAGGACACCGGGGAGCTGTTTTTT